This entry features one T cell receptor beta chain sequence. The sample originates from a study of somatic mutations in cytotoxic T cells in rheumatoid arthritis. Only in-frame clones appear in the TCRdb table, and some are missing; sequencing was by immunoSEQ multiplex PCR. Of about 16,000 clones listed, approximately 84% are singletons. Trimming took 5 bases from V and 5 from J; bases not matched to a gene: 5. CDR3 length: 14 amino acids. In germline, CDR1 is LNHDA, CDR2 SQIVND (reference sequence). This sequence was found in an adult with rheumatoid arthritis. The source material was CD8+ T cells sorted from blood. The chain recombines TRBV19 with TRBJ2-2; 7 bases map to TRBD2. The CDR3 reads CASSGGGRTGELFF. CDR3 DNA sequence: TGTGCCAGTAGTGGGGGGGGTCGGACCGGGGAGCTGTTTTTT.